This section outlines one T cell receptor (beta chain) sequence together with its context. Its antigen is unidentified. CDR3 length: 16 residues. Germline CDR1 is MNHEY and CDR2 is SMNVEV (reference sequence). V lost 6 bases, J lost 3 bases, and 8 bases stayed unmatched. The PCR used 60 Vbeta and 13 Jbeta primers. Method: immunoSEQ multiplex PCR; TCRdb's copy keeps in-frame clones and lacks some. This table has more than 150,000 clones, roughly 74% appearing once. The sample originates from a study of cytomegalovirus exposure and HLA in healthy donors. The study, taken as a whole, reports: Most TCR sequences were uncommon, yet certain public TCRs appeared in many donors. Cytomegalovirus-associated status was assigned to around 160 TCR beta chains. Analyzed later, most CMV-associated TCR beta chains appeared HLA-restricted.

This sequence originates from a woman in her thirties or forties in good health and CMV-seropositive. This chain joins TRBV27 and TRBJ2-2, with TRBD2 matching 9 bases. Input material: PBMCs. CDR3 sequence reads: CASRAGGRADTGELFF. The DNA for the CDR3 is TGTGCCAGCAGGGCGGGCGGGAGGGCCGACACCGGGGAGCTGTTTTTT.